The entry below describes one T cell receptor beta chain. This entry belongs to a study of Ad26.COV2.S vaccination and SARS-CoV-2 variants. Between the trimmed V and J ends, which lost 2 bases and 11 bases, there was a span of 15 bases. The CDR3 length is 13 residues. Germline V CDR1 and CDR2: MNHEY, SVGAGI. The table came from immunoSEQ multiplex PCR; TCRdb's copy has only in-frame clones and leaves some out. The data show 440,000 or so clones, 80% to 95% seen once. Treatment: 15 to 20 received Ad26.COV2.S at low or high dose, single or two shots; a few received placebo; per-sample allocation not given. Repertoires come from day 63 after the first vaccine or placebo injection.

The sequence was obtained from a person aged 18-60 years who received the Ad26.COV2.S COVID-19 vaccine or a placebo. The rearrangement joins TRBV6-5 to TRBJ1-1; D unclear. The starting material was peripheral blood, obtained in a trial of Ad26.COV2.S vaccine versus placebo. The CDR3 region has the DNA TGTGCCAGCAGTTACGGTACTGGGTCGAATGCTTTCTTT. It specifies CASSYGTGSNAFF.